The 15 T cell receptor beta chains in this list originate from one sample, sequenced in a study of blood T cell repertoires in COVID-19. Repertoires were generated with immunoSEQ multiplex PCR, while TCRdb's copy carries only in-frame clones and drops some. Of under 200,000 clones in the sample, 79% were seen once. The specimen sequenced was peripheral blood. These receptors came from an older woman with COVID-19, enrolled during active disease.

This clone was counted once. CDR3 residues: CASRLTSLAGITHEQYV. For the CDR3, the DNA is TGCGCCAGCAGACTTACGTCGCTAGCGGGGATAACGCACGAGCAGTACGTC. The chain has TRBV23-1 and TRBJ2-7; 9 positions agree with TRBD2. TRBV23-1 qualifies as an ORF whose function is uncertain. CDR3 length equals 17 residues. Trimming took 6 bases from V and 5 from J; bases not matched to a gene: 17.

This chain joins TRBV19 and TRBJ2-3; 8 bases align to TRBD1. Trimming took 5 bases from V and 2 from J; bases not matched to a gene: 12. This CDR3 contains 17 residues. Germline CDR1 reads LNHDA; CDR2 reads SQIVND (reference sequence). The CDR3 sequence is CASSPNVRQGTTDTQYF. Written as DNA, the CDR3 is TGTGCCAGTAGTCCCAACGTCCGACAGGGGACCACAGATACGCAGTATTTT.

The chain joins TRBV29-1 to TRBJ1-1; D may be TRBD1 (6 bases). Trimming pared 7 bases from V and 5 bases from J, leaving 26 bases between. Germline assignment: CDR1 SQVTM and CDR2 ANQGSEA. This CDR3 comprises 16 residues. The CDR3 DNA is TGCAGCGCCGGAGCCTATAGGGGGGGATTTGGGACTGAAGCTTTCTTT. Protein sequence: CSAGAYRGGFGTEAFF.

CDR3 sequence: CASIPLGGPEETQYF. DNA of the CDR3: TGTGCCAGCATCCCTCTGGGTGGGCCAGAGGAGACCCAGTACTTC. The chain is built from TRBV7-3 and TRBJ2-5; no clear D. Germline V CDR1 and CDR2: SGHTA, FQGTGA. The CDR3 runs 15 residues. Trimming removed 7 bases from V and 5 bases from J, with 20 bases in between.

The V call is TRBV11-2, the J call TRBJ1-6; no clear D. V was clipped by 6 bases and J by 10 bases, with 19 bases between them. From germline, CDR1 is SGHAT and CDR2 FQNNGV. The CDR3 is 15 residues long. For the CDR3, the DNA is TGTGCCAGCAGACCAAGCGAGGGTCCGCGGTCACCCCTCCACTTT. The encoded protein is CASRPSEGPRSPLHF. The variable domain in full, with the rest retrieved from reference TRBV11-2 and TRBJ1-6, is EAGVAQSPRYKIIEKRQSVAFWCNPISGHATLYWYQQILGQGPKLLIQFQNNGVVDDSQLPKDRFSAERLKGVDSTLKIQPAKLEDSAVYLCASRPSEGPRSPLHFGNGTRLTVT.

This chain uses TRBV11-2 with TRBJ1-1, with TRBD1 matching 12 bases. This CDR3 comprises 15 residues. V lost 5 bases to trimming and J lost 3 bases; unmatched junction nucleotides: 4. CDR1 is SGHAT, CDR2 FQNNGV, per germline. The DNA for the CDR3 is TGTGCCAGCAGCCCCCGGGACAGGGGGCACACTGAAGCTTTCTTT. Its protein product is CASSPRDRGHTEAFF.

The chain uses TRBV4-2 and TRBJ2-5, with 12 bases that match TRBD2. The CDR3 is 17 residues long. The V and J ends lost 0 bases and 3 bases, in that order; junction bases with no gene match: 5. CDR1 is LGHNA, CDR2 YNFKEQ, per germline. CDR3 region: CASSQDGLAGGKETQYF. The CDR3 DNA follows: TGTGCCAGCAGCCAAGATGGTCTAGCGGGGGGGAAAGAGACCCAGTACTTC.

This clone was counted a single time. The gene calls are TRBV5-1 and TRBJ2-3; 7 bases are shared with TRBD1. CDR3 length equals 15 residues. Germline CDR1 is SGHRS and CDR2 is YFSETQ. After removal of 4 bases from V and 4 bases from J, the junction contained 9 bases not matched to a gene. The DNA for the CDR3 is TGCGCCAGCAGCCCCGCCCCCCAGGGGGCAGATACGCAGTATTTT. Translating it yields CASSPAPQGADTQYF.

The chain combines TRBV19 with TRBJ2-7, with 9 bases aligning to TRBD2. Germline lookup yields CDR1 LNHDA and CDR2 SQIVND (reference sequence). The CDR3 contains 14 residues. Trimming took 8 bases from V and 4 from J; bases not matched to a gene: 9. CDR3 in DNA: TGTGCCAGTTCTCACGGGACTAGCTATTACGAGCAGTACTTC. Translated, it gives CASSHGTSYYEQYF.

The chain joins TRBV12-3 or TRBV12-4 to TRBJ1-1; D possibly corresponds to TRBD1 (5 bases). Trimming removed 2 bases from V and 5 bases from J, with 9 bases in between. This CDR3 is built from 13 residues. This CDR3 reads CASSLNDRTEAFF. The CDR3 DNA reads TGTGCCAGCAGTTTAAACGACAGAACTGAAGCTTTCTTT.

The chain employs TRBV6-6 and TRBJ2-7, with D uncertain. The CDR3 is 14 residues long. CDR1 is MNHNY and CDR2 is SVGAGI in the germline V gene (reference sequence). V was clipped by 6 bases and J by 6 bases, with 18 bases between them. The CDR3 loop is CASSPVSRGSEQYV. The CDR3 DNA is TGTGCCAGCAGCCCAGTATCCCGAGGCAGCGAGCAGTACGTC.

As DNA, the CDR3 is TGTGCCAGCAGTTTCGAGACTAGCGGGAGCCGGACCCAGTACTTC. Translation: CASSFETSGSRTQYF. This chain connects TRBV28 to TRBJ2-5; 12 bases fit TRBD2. This CDR3 contains 15 residues. Germline assignment: CDR1 MDHEN and CDR2 SYDVKM. Trimming at V came to 3 bases and at J to 7 bases, leaving 6 bases not matched to a gene.

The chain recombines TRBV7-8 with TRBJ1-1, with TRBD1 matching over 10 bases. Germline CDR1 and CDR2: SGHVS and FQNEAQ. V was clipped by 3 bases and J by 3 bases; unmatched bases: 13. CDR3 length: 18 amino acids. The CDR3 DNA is TGTGCCAGCAGCTTTCAGACCGGGACAGGGGTTGGGTACACTGAAGCTTTCTTT. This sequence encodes CASSFQTGTGVGYTEAFF.

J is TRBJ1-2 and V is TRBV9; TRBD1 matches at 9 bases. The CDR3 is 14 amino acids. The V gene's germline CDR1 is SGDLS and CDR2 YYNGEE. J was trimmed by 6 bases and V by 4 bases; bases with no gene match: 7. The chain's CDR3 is CASSLRTGDDGYTF. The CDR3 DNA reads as TGTGCCAGCAGCTTACGGACAGGGGATGATGGCTACACCTTC.

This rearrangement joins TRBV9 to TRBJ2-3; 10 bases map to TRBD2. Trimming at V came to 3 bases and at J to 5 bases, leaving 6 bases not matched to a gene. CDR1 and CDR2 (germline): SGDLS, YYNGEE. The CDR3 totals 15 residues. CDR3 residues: CASSATSGWEDTQYF. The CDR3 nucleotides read TGTGCCAGCAGCGCGACTAGCGGGTGGGAAGATACGCAGTATTTT.